This TCR beta chain was profiled in a study of blood T cell repertoires in COVID-19. Study-wide context: Both acute and convalescent COVID-19 samples were obtained from the United States, Italy and Spain.

Germline assignment: CDR1 LNHDA and CDR2 SQIVND (reference sequence). V shed 3 bases and J shed 9 bases, with 15 bases lying between them. The CDR3 covers 14 residues. Sequenced by immunoSEQ multiplex PCR; TCRdb stores in-frame clones only, minus some. The data show about 150,000 clones, around 83% seen once. The sequenced sample consisted of peripheral blood. The sequence was obtained from a woman aged 65 to 85 who had recovered from COVID-19. The rearrangement joins TRBV19 to TRBJ1-5, with D maybe TRBD1 (6 bases). The DNA for the CDR3 is TGTGCCAGTAGTATGGGGGCAGCACTGGGGCCCCAGCATTTT. It yields the protein CASSMGAALGPQHF.